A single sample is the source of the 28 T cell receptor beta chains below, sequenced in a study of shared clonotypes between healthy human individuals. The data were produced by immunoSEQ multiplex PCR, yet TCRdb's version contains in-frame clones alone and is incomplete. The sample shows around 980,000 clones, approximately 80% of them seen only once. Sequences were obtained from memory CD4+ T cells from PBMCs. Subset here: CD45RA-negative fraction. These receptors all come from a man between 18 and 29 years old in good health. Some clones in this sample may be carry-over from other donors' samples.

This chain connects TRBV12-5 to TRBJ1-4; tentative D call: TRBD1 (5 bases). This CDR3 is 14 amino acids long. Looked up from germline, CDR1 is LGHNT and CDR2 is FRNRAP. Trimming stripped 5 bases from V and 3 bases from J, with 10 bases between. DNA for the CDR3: TGTGCTAGTGGTCCTCAGGGCGCTAATGAAAAACTGTTTTTT. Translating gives CASGPQGANEKLFF.

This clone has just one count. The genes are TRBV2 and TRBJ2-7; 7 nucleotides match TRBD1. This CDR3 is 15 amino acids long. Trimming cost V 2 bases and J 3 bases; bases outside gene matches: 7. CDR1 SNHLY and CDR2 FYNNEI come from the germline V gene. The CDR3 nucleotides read TGTGCCAGCAGTGAACGGGACAGCCCATTCTACGAGCAGTACTTC. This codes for CASSERDSPFYEQYF.

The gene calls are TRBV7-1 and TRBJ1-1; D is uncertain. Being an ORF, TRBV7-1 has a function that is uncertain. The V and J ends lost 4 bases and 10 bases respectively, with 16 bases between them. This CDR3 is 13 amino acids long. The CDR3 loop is CASSLDGSGVAFF. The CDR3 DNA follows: TGTGCCAGCAGCTTAGATGGCTCTGGTGTAGCTTTCTTT.

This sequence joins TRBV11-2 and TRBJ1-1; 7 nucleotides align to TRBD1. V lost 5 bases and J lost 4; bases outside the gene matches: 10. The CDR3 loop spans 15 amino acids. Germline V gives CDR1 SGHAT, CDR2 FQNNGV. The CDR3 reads CASSLSTGTTTEAFF. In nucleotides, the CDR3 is TGTGCCAGCAGCCTCTCGACAGGGACGACCACTGAAGCTTTCTTT.

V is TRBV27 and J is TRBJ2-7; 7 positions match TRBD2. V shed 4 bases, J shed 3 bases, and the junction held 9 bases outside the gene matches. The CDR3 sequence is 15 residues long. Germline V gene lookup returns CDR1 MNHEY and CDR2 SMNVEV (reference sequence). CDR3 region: CASSWGRASLYEQYF. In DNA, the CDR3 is TGTGCCAGCAGTTGGGGGAGGGCATCACTCTACGAGCAGTACTTC.

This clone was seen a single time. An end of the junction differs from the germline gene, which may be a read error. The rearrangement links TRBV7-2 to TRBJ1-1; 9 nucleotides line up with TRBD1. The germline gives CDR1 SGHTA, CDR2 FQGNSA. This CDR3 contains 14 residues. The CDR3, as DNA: TGTGCCAGCGGCCAACAGGGGGCCGGTACTGAAGCCTTCTTT. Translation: CASGQQGAGTEAFF.

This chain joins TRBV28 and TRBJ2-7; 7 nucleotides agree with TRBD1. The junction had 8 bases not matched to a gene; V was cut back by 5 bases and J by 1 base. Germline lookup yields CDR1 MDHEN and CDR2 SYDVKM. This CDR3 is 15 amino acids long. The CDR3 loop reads CASSAWDSKSYEQYF. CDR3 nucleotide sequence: TGTGCCAGCAGTGCCTGGGACAGCAAATCCTACGAGCAGTACTTC.

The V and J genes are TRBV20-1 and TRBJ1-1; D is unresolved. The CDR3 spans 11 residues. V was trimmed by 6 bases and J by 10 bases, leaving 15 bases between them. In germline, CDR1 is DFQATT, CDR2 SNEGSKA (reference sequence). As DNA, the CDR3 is TGCAGTGCCCCAAAGGGAGGAAGAGCTTTCTTT. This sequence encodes CSAPKGGRAFF.

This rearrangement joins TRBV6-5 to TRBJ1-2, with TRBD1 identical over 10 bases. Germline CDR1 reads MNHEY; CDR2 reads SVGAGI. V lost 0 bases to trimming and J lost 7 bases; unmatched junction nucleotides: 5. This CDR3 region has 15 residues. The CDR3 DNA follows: TGTGCCAGCAGTTACTCGACAGGGGGCCTGCTTGGCTACACCTTC. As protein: CASSYSTGGLLGYTF.

CDR3 DNA sequence: TGTGCCATCAGTGTGGGGACAGGGTGGGCTTATGGCTACACCTTC. This sequence encodes CAISVGTGWAYGYTF. The gene calls are TRBV10-3 and TRBJ1-2; 9 bases line up with TRBD1. This CDR3 spans 15 amino acids. Losses at the gene ends were 4 bases for V and 5 bases for J; bases not matched to a gene: 8. Germline CDR1 ENHRY, CDR2 SYGVKD.

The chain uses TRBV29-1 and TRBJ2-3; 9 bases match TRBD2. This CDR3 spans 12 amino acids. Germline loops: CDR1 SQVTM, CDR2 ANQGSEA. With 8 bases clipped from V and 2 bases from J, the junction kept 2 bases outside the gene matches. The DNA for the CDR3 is TGCAGCCCGGGACTAGCCACAGATACGCAGTATTTT. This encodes CSPGLATDTQYF.

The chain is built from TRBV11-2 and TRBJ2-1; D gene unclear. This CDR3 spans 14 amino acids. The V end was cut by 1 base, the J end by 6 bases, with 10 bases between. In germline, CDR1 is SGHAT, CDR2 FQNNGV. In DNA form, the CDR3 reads TGTGCCAGCAGCTTAGGATTACTGAGCAATGAGCAGTTCTTC. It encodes CASSLGLLSNEQFF.

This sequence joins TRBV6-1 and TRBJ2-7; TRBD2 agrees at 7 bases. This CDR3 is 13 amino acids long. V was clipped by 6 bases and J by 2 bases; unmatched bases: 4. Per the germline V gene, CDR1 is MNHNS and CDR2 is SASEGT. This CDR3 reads CASRESGTYEQYF. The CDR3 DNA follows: TGTGCCAGCAGAGAGAGCGGGACCTACGAGCAGTACTTC.

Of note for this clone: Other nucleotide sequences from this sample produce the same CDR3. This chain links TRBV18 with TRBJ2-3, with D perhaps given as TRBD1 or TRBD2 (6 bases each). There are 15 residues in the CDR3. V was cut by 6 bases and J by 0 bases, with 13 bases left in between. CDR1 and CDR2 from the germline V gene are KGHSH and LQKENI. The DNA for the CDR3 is TGTGCCAGCTCCCCCCAGGGGACTAGCACAGATACGCAGTATTTT. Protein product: CASSPQGTSTDTQYF.

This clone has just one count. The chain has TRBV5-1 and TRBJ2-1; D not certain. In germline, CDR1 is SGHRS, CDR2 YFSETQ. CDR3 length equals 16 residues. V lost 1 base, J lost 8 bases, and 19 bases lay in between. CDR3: CASSLISDRAKYEQFF. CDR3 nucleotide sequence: TGCGCCAGCAGCTTGATATCAGACCGCGCAAAATATGAGCAGTTCTTC. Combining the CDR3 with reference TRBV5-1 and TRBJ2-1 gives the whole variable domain KAGVTQTPRYLIKTRGQQVTLSCSPISGHRSVSWYQQTPGQGLQFLFEYFSETQRNKGNFPGRFSGRQFSNSRSEMNVSTLELGDSALYLCASSLISDRAKYEQFFGPGTRLTVL.

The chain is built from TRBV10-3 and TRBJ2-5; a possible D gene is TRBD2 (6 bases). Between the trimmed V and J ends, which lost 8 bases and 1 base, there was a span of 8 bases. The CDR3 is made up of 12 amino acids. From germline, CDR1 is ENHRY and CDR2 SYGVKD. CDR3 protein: CAIGGSQETQYF. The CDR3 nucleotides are TGTGCCATCGGGGGGTCCCAAGAGACCCAGTACTTC.

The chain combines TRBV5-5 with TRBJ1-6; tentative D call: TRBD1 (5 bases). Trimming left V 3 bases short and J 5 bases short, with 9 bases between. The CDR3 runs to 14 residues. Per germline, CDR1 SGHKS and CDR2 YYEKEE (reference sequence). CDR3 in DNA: TGTGCCAGCAGCTCCCAGGGAAATAATTCACCCCTCCACTTT. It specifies CASSSQGNNSPLHF.

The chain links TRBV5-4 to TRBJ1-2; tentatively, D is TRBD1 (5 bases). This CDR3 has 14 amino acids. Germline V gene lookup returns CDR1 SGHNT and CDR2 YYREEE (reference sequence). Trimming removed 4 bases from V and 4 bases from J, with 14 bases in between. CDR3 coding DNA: TGTGCCAGCAGCAGCGGACATCGTACCTATGGCTACACCTTC. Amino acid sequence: CASSSGHRTYGYTF.

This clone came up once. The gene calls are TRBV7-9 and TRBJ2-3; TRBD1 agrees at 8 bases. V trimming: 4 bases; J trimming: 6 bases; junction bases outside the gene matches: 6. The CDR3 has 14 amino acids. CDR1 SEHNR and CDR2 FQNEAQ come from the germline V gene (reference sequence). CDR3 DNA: TGTGCCAGCAGCTACAGGGGGATGGGTGATACGCAGTATTTT. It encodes CASSYRGMGDTQYF. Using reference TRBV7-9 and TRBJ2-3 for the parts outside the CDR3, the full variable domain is DTGVSQNPRHKITKRGQNVTFRCDPISEHNRLYWYRQTLGQGPEFLTYFQNEAQLEKSRLLSDRFSAERPKGSFSTLEIQRTEQGDSAMYLCASSYRGMGDTQYFGPGTRLTVL.

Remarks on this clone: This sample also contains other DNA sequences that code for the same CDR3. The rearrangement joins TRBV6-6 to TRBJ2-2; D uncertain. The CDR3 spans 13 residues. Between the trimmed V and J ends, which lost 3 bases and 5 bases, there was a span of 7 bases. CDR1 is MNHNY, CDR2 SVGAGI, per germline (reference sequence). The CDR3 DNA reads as TGTGCCAGCAGTTATGGTGGGACCGGGGAGCTGTTTTTT. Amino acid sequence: CASSYGGTGELFF.

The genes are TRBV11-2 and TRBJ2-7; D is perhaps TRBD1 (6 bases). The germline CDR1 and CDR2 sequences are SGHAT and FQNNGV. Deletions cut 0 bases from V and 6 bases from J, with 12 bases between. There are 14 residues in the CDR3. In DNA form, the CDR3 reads TGTGCCAGCAGCTTAGACAGGGGAGCCGGCGAGCAGTACTTC. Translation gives CASSLDRGAGEQYF.

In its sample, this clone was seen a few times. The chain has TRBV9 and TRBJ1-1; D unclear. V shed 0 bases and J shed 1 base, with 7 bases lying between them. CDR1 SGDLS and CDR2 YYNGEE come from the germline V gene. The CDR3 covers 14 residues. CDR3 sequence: CASSVVTANTEAFF. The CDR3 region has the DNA TGTGCCAGCAGCGTAGTTACAGCGAACACTGAAGCTTTCTTT.

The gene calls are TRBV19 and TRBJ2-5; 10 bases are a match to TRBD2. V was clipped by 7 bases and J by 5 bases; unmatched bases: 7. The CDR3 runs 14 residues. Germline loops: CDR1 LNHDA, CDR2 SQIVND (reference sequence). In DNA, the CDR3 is TGTGCCAGTAATTCCGGGACTAGCGTTGAGACCCAGTACTTC. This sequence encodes CASNSGTSVETQYF. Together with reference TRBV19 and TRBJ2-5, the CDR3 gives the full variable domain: DGGITQSPKYLFRKEGQNVTLSCEQNLNHDAMYWYRQDPGQGLRLIYYSQIVNDFQKGDIAEGYSVSREKKESFPLTVTSAQKNPTAFYLCASNSGTSVETQYFGPGTRLLVL.

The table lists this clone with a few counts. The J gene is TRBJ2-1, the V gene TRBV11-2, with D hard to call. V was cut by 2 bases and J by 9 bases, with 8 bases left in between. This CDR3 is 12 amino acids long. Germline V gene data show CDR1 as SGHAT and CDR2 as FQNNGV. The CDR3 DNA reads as TGTGCCAGCAGCTTACCGTTTGGTGAGCAGTTCTTC. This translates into CASSLPFGEQFF.

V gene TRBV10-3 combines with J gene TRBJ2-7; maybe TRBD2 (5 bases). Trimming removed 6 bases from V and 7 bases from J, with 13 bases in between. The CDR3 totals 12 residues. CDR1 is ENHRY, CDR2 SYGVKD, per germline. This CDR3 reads CAIRAAGEEQYF. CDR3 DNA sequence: TGTGCCATCAGGGCAGCTGGGGAGGAGCAGTACTTC.

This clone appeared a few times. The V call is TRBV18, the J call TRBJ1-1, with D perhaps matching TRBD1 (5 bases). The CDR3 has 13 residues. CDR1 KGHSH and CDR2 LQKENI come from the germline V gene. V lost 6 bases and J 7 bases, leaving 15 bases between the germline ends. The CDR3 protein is CASSPGLRDEAFF. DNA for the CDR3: TGTGCCAGCTCGCCAGGACTCAGGGATGAAGCTTTCTTT.

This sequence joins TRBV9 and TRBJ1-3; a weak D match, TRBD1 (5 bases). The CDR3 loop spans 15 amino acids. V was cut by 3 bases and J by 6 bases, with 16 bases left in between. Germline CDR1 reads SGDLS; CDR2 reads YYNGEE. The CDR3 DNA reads TGTGCCAGCAGCGCCGTCCCAGGGAACGAAAACACCATATATTTT. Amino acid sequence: CASSAVPGNENTIYF.

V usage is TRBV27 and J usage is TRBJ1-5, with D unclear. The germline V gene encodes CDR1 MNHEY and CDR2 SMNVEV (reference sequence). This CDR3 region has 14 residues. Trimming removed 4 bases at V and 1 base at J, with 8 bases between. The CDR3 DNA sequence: TGTGCCAGCAGTTATGAGCCGAGCAATCAGCCCCAGCATTTT. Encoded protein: CASSYEPSNQPQHF.